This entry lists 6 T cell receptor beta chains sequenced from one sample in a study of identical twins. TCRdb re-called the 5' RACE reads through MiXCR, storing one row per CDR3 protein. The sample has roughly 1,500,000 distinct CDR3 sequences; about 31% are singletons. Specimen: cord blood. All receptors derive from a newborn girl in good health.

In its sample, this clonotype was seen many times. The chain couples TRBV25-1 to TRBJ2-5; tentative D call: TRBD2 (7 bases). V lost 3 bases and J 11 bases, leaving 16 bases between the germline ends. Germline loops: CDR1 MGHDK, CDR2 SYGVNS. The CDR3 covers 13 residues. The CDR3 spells CASSEGGPVEQYF. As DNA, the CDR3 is TGTGCCAGCAGTGAGGGGGGGCCTGTAGAGCAGTACTTC.

CDR3: CASVGDTMNTEAFF. In nucleotides, the CDR3 is TGTGCCAGCGTCGGGGACACCATGAACACTGAAGCTTTCTTT. The chain joins TRBV2 to TRBJ1-1; D may be TRBD1 (6 bases). V lost 8 bases, J lost 0 bases, and 13 bases lay in between. This CDR3 is 14 amino acids long. Germline V gene lookup returns CDR1 SNHLY and CDR2 FYNNEI.

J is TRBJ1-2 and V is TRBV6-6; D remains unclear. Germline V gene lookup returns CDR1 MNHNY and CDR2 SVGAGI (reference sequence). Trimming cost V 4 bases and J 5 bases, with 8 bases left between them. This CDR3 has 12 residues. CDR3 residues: CASSCSAYGYTF. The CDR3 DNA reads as TGTGCCAGCAGTTGCTCCGCATATGGCTACACCTTC.

CDR3 amino acids: CASSESRYYEQYF. Written as DNA, the CDR3 is TGCGCCAGCAGTGAGTCCCGATACTACGAGCAGTACTTC. The chain uses TRBV10-2 and TRBJ2-7, with unresolved D. The CDR3 sequence is 13 residues long. The V end was cut by 0 bases, the J end by 3 bases, with 6 bases between. Looked up from germline, CDR1 is WSHSY and CDR2 is SAAADI.

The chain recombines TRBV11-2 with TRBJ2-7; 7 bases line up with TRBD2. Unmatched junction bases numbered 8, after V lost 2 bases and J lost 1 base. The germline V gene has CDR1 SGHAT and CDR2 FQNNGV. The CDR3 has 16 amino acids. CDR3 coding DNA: TGTGCCAGCAGCTTATTAAGCGGGAACCAATCCTACGAGCAGTACTTC. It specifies CASSLLSGNQSYEQYF.

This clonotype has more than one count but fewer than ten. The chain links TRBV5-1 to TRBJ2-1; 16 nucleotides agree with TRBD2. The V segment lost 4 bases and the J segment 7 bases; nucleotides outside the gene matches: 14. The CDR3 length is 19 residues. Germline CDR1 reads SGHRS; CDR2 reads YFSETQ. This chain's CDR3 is CASSPGLAGGPVLQNEQFF. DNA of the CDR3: TGCGCCAGCAGCCCGGGACTAGCGGGAGGGCCCGTCTTACAGAATGAGCAGTTCTTC.